This passage covers 11 T cell receptor beta chains from one sample sequenced in a study of blood T cells in healthy people across ages. Primed by a sample-barcoded 5' primer and a J-beta primer mix, a second PCR proceeded for 7 to 11 cycles. TCRdb analysed the 5' RACE reads with MiXCR anew, one entry per CDR3 protein. The sample includes about 900,000 distinct CDR3 sequences, roughly 52% of them seen just once. Sequencing input: blood. All receptors derive from a man aged 25 to 40 in good health.

V and J are TRBV20-1 and TRBJ2-7; D not certain. The J call may be faulty, since TRBJ2-5 better matches the DNA end. This CDR3 spans 12 amino acids. Germline V CDR1 and CDR2: DFQATT, SNEGSKA (reference sequence). CDR3 sequence (DNA): TGCAGTGCTAGATTGCAATGGGAGACCCAGTACTTC. Amino acids: CSARLQWETQYF.

The chain joins TRBV7-2 to TRBJ2-1, with D possibly being TRBD1 (6 bases). The CDR3 contains 15 residues. Germline V gene sequence: CDR1 SGHTA, CDR2 FQGNSA. V was pared by 5 bases and J by 7 bases, with 18 bases between. The CDR3 DNA is TGTGCCAGCAGCCCATCGGGCTCCCAGGGGAATGAGCAGTTCTTC. Its translation is CASSPSGSQGNEQFF. Full variable domain (remainder filled in from reference TRBV7-2 and TRBJ2-1): GAGVSQSPSNKVTEKGKDVELRCDPISGHTALYWYRQSLGQGLEFLIYFQGNSAPDKSGLPSDRFSAERTGGSVSTLTIQRTQQEDSAVYLCASSPSGSQGNEQFFGPGTRLTVL.

The chain recombines TRBV18 with TRBJ2-7, with TRBD1 as a possible D gene (5 bases). Germline CDR1 is KGHSH and CDR2 is LQKENI. The CDR3 extends over 14 amino acids. V gave up 6 bases and J gave up 4 bases, with 16 bases separating them. The CDR3, as DNA: TGTGCCAGCTCCGCCGGCAGGGATCGGTACGAGCAGTACTTC. Translating it yields CASSAGRDRYEQYF.

The rearrangement links TRBV25-1 to TRBJ1-6; D is possibly TRBD1 (6 bases). This CDR3 is 17 amino acids long. V was pared by 4 bases and J by 7 bases, with 20 bases between. The V gene's germline CDR1 is MGHDK and CDR2 SYGVNS. CDR3 sequence reads: CASSGTGKGGGNSPLHF. CDR3 coding DNA: TGTGCCAGCAGTGGTACAGGGAAAGGGGGAGGGAATTCACCCCTCCACTTT.

By share of the sample, this clonotype is medium-sized (0.01 to 0.1%). CDR3 sequence (DNA): TGCAGTGCTACTCTAGGCGGGGACCACAATGAGCAGTTCTTC. Translated: CSATLGGDHNEQFF. V and J are TRBV20-1 and TRBJ2-1, with D perhaps matching TRBD2 (6 bases). The ends were cut back, 4 bases at V and 5 bases at J, with 15 bases in the middle. This CDR3 has 14 residues. Germline V gene sequence: CDR1 DFQATT, CDR2 SNEGSKA (reference sequence).

The rearrangement uses TRBV30 and TRBJ2-7, with a weak D call TRBD2 (5 bases). The germline V gene has CDR1 GTSNPN and CDR2 SVGIG (reference sequence). CDR3 length: 14 residues. Deletions cut 5 bases from V and 1 base from J, with 15 bases between. The chain's CDR3 is CAWSEGAPSYEQYF. In DNA, the CDR3 is TGTGCCTGGTCTGAGGGCGCGCCGTCCTACGAGCAGTACTTC.

Many counts were recorded for this clonotype. The V and J genes are TRBV3-1 and TRBJ2-3, with no clear D. The CDR3 runs 12 residues. Between the trimmed V and J ends, which lost 3 bases and 6 bases, there was a span of 7 bases. Germline CDR1 is LGHDT and CDR2 is YNNKEL (reference sequence). This CDR3 reads CASSHLADTQYF. The CDR3 region has the DNA TGTGCCAGCAGCCATCTGGCGGATACGCAGTATTTT.

This clonotype was seen a single time. V gene TRBV5-1 combines with J gene TRBJ1-1; 12 bases are a match to TRBD1. Germline values: CDR1 SGHRS, CDR2 YFSETQ. The CDR3 length is 15 residues. Trimming cost V 4 bases and J 3 bases; bases outside gene matches: 4. The CDR3 DNA is TGCGCCAGCAGCACCGGGACAGGGGGCCACACTGAAGCTTTCTTT. Its protein is CASSTGTGGHTEAFF.

The chain has TRBV14 and TRBJ2-3; D might be TRBD2 (5 bases). This CDR3 has 14 residues. Germline V gene lookup returns CDR1 SGHDN and CDR2 FVKESK. Trimming stripped 0 bases from V and 8 bases from J, with 12 bases between. CDR3 in DNA: TGTGCCAGCAGCCAAGACGGGGTGGCTCTTACGCAGTATTTT. It is translated as CASSQDGVALTQYF.

V is TRBV6-6 and J is TRBJ2-1; D uncertain. Germline CDR1 MNHNY, CDR2 SVGAGI (reference sequence). The CDR3 spans 11 residues. Trimming pared 6 bases from V and 10 bases from J, leaving 10 bases between. CDR3 bases: TGTGCCAGCAGCCCACGACAAGAGCAGTTCTTC. Its translation is CASSPRQEQFF.

With regard to this clonotype: At one end the junction does not follow the germline gene, possibly because of a read error. The V gene is TRBV7-9, the J gene TRBJ2-3; no clear D. The CDR3 runs to 13 residues. Germline CDR1 SEHNR, CDR2 FQNEAQ (reference sequence). The CDR3 reads CVSSQDSTDTQYF. CDR3 nucleotide sequence: TGTGTCAGCAGCCAGGACAGCACAGATACGCAGTATTTT.